This T cell receptor (beta chain) appears in the sequencing data of a study of blood T cell repertoires in COVID-19. Study at large: COVID-19 samples from acute and convalescent phases originated in the United States, Italy and Spain. T cells, B-cell-depleted T cells, or PBMCs provided the cDNA or gDNA that served as material.

Original handling: Amplified reference gene primers provided the basis for estimating nucleated cell counts. Here immunoSEQ multiplex PCR was the method, and the copy in TCRdb shows in-frame clones only, minus some. V, J and clone size are taken as reported in that table, and D and trimming were inferred from the DNA itself. The sample has 70,000 or so clones; about four fifths are singletons. CDR3 length: 15 residues. The germline V and J ends were trimmed by 1 base and 2 bases, with 9 bases remaining between them. Germline CDR1 is SGHAT and CDR2 is FQNNGV. The rearrangement uses TRBV11-2 and TRBJ2-1, with D unclear. Sequencing was performed on peripheral blood. This clonotype was sampled from a human donor in a cohort sampled during active COVID-19. Written as DNA, the CDR3 is TGTGCCAGCAGCTTAGCCGGTTCCCCCTACAATGAGCAGTTCTTC. Translation gives CASSLAGSPYNEQFF.